The rows below give T cell receptor beta chains drawn from one sample of a study of CD8 T cells in Susac syndrome. TCRdb itself ran the immunoSEQ multiplex PCR reads through MiXCR, one entry per CDR3 protein. The table has under 110,000 distinct CDR3 sequences, roughly 94% seen once. The source material was CD8+ T cells from PBMCs. These receptors all stem from a human donor with Susac syndrome. The CDR3 runs from the conserved cysteine through the conserved F or W. D genes are given only for firm matches. Expanded clones are given a class, and other clones once, few, many or no size at all.

>.|TRBV3-1|.|TRBJ1-5
TGTGCCAGCAGCCAAGGGCTAGGGCGGGATAAGCCCCAGCATTTT
CASSQGLGRDKPQHF
>.|TRBV24-1|.|TRBJ1-1
TGTGCCACCTCACACAGGGAACCTGAAGCTTTCTTT
CATSHREPEAFF
>.|TRBV9|.|TRBJ2-1
TGTGCCAGCAGCGCTGCAGGTGAGCAGTTCTTC
CASSAAGEQFF
>.|TRBV12-3/TRBV12-4|.|TRBJ2-1
TGTGCCAGCAGTTCGATCGGGGGGCCCTACAATGAGCAGTTCTTC
CASSSIGGPYNEQFF
>.|TRBV11-2|.|TRBJ2-1
TGTGCCAGCAGCCCGGGAAATCCTCACTCGCCAAACTACAATGAGCAGTTCTTC
CASSPGNPHSPNYNEQFF
>once|TRBV7-8|TRBD2|TRBJ2-5
TGTGCCAGCAGCTTACCCAGCGGGGGAGTCGCGGAGACCCAGTACTTC
CASSLPSGGVAETQYF
>.|TRBV6-1|.|TRBJ1-6
TGTGCCAGCTACCCCTTGGGGCAGAGAAATAATTCACCCCTCCACTTT
CASYPLGQRNNSPLHF
>.|TRBV6-6|TRBD1|TRBJ1-1
TGTGCCAGCGGAGACAGGGACGCTTTCTTT
CASGDRDAFF
>.|TRBV11-2|.|TRBJ2-7
TGTGCCAGCAGCCTCGGGCAAAACGAGCAGTACTTC
CASSLGQNEQYF
>once|TRBV2|.|TRBJ1-5
TGTGCCAGCAGTGAAGGCAGGGAAAGCAATCAGCCCCAGCATTTT
CASSEGRESNQPQHF
>.|TRBV29-1|.|TRBJ1-3
TGCAGCGTTCGTGACCCGAGCGGTGGAAACACCATATATTTT
CSVRDPSGGNTIYF
>.|TRBV6-6|.|TRBJ2-1
TGTGCCAGCAGTTACTCGGAGGACAATGAGCAGTTCTTC
CASSYSEDNEQFF
>.|TRBV14|.|TRBJ2-7
TGTGCCAGCAGCTACGGACAGACTTTCTCCTACGAGCAGTACTTC
CASSYGQTFSYEQYF
>once|TRBV2|TRBD2|TRBJ2-5
TGTGCCAGCAGAAGACTAGCGGGGACCGACCAAGAGACCCAGTACTTC
CASRRLAGTDQETQYF
>.|TRBV27|.|TRBJ2-7
TGTGCCAGCAGTTTAATGGGAGGAACCCCCATATACGAGCAGTACTTC
CASSLMGGTPIYEQYF
>once|TRBV3-1|.|TRBJ2-7
TGTGCCAGCAGCCAAGATGCCAGGGGACCCTACGAGCAGTACTTC
CASSQDARGPYEQYF
>.|TRBV4-1|.|TRBJ1-6
TGCGCCAGCAGCCAAGAATCCGGATACAGGATGGATAATTCACCCCTCCACTTT
CASSQESGYRMDNSPLHF
>.|TRBV13|.|TRBJ1-2
TGTGCCAGCAGCGTACAGGGAAGGGATGGCTACACCTTC
CASSVQGRDGYTF
>.|TRBV27|.|TRBJ1-5
TGTGCCAGCAGTTTATCCTCAGGGCATCAGCCCCAGCATTTT
CASSLSSGHQPQHF
>.|TRBV20-1|TRBD1|TRBJ2-7
TGCAGTGCTGGAGGGACAGGGCCCTACGAGCAGTACTTC
CSAGGTGPYEQYF
>once|TRBV7-3|TRBD2|TRBJ2-1
TGTGCCAGCAGCTTAGGCCTAGCGGGGGCCGTCTCCTACAATGAGCAGTTCTTC
CASSLGLAGAVSYNEQFF
>.|TRBV20-1|.|TRBJ2-3
TGCAGTGCTAGAGTGGGCAGGGTAGATACGCAGTATTTT
CSARVGRVDTQYF